This TCR beta chain was captured by sequencing in a study of blood T cell repertoires in COVID-19 (dated by TCRdb to 2020 to 2021). For the study in its entirety: The collaborator samples originated in the United States, Italy and Spain and spanned the acute and convalescent phases of COVID-19. HLA class I and class II types, where available, came from metadata supplied by the sample provider rather than from assay-based typing. Samples were obtained from the ongoing ImmuneRACE study (first 160 participants) and from 1,254 subjects provided by 6 global collaborators. The material from the prospective study consisted of cDNA or gDNA derived from T cells, B-cell-depleted T cells, or PBMCs. A de-identified subject ID, COVID-19 status, age in years and sex were almost always included in the sample metadata. Deeply sampled blood TCRbeta repertoires from subjects exposed to, actively infected with, or recovered from COVID-19 were included in the dataset. The repertoires were released in a freely available public database intended as a resource for research on the immune response to SARS-CoV-2. General findings and caveats noted by the study authors: How much clinical and demographic metadata was included differed by source and by participant, and the metadata was provided uncurated.

TCRbeta CDR3 regions were amplified from genomic DNA by means of the immunoSEQ Assay, a bias-controlled multiplex PCR. For the original study's pipeline: The number of nucleated cells in each sample was estimated from the amplification of reference gene primers within the assay. To quantify the absolute abundance of each unique TCRbeta CDR3 rearrangement, sequence reads were collapsed and filtered. For each sample, productive Simpson clonality was calculated by taking the square root of Simpson's diversity index across productive rearrangements. TCRdb's version of the immuneACCESS table is confined to in-frame rearrangements and falls short of the full clone set. An unresolved V gene accounts for under half of the shortfall where checked; the remainder is of unknown origin. V, J and clone size are those of that table, while D and trimming were read from the DNA. The sample includes about 280,000 clones, with just under 90% observed a single time. Approximately 2% of the sample rests with the top ten.

The germline V gene yields MRHNA for CDR1 and SNTAGT for CDR2. From the cysteine up to the phenylalanine, the CDR3 has a length of 14 residues. Left in the record is the CDR3 DNA by itself, 42 bases read in frame from the first base. Cut back by 6 bases and 6 bases, the V and J ends lie 14 bases apart. In the prospective study, participants were about 18 to 89 years old, resided in about two dozen geographic areas of the United States, and were enrolled through a virtual design. To assign participants to cohorts, the prospective study relied on clinical history that participants themselves reported in a screening survey and a study questionnaire. For ImmuneRACE Cohort 3, a participant was defined as recovered based on two consecutive negative NP/OP PCR tests, clearance by a healthcare professional, or resolution of symptoms. Mobile phlebotomists in the prospective study collected whole blood, serum and a nasopharyngeal or oropharyngeal swab from every participant. Participants in the prospective study had the option to provide additional blood draws and questionnaires over a roughly two-month period. Prospective study blood samples were shipped either frozen or at room temperature before DNA extraction.

A remark on this clone: Its antigen remains unidentified. No qualities accompany the bases; no much larger clone lies one base away.

The sequence derives from a woman aged 60 to 75 who had recovered from COVID-19. The chain couples TRBV6-4 to TRBJ2-2; TRBD2 might be the D gene, on 6 matching bases. Sequenced material: PBMCs or T cells enriched from blood (not recorded which). At the DNA level, the sequence is TGTGCCAGCAGCCCCAGAGGGGAGGCCGGGGAGCTGTTTTTT. Its product reads: CASSPRGEAGELFF.